This T cell receptor (beta chain) was recorded in a study of shared clonotypes between healthy human individuals. Notes on the study in general: Clonotype sharing among the donors was expected to vary with sequencing depth. A small donor pool kept down the genetic and exposure-history diversity that was represented.

The germline V gene encodes CDR1 SQVTM and CDR2 ANQGSEA. Trimming stripped 4 bases from V and 10 bases from J, with 11 bases between. The CDR3 consists of 11 residues. From CD4+ cells came CD45RA+ naive and CD45RA-negative memory subsets. The authors split each subset's genomic DNA evenly across several immunoSEQ plates. The data were produced by immunoSEQ multiplex PCR, yet TCRdb's version contains in-frame clones alone and is incomplete. The sample carries more than 1 million clones, around three quarters recorded once. Note on this clone: Its matching antigen is unknown.

The TCR comes from a man younger than 30 in good health. Some clones in this sample may be carry-over from other donors' samples. The chain combines TRBV29-1 with TRBJ2-1; D not certain. Sequences were obtained from memory CD4+ T cells from PBMCs. Documented subset: CD45RA-negative fraction. CDR3: CSVGKGWEQFF. CDR3 DNA sequence: TGCAGCGTTGGGAAAGGGTGGGAGCAGTTCTTC.